The entry below gives a single T cell receptor beta chain sequence along with its context. Its antigen is still unknown. The source of the sample is a study of Tregs in tolerant kidney transplant recipients. Overall study findings and caveats: Donor-specific Treg expansion exceeded global Treg expansion in tolerant patients, suggesting antigen drive.

The CDR3 runs to 15 residues. Trimming took off 5 bases at V and 5 bases at J, with 15 bases between the two ends. The germline V gene has CDR1 SGHAT and CDR2 FQDESV (reference sequence). Sequencing used immunoSEQ multiplex PCR; TCRdb keeps in-frame clones, though not all of them. The sample lists around 70,000 clones, roughly 92% occurring once. The sequenced sample was CD8+ T cells from blood, obtained before the transplant. The sequence came from a human donor who received a combined kidney and bone marrow transplant. This chain uses TRBV11-1 with TRBJ2-2, with a weak D call TRBD2 (5 bases). CDR3 sequence reads: CASSEITSYTGELFF. CDR3 nucleotide sequence: TGTGCCAGCAGCGAAATAACTAGTTATACCGGGGAGCTGTTTTTT.